This T cell receptor beta chain was sequenced for a study of blood T cell repertoires in COVID-19. Overall study: Sources were T cells, B-cell-depleted T cells, or PBMCs; the material itself was cDNA or gDNA.

The CDR3 is made up of 14 amino acids. V was cut by 7 bases and J by 4 bases, with 16 bases left in between. Germline CDR1 is MNHEY and CDR2 is SVGAGI. As handled by the study authors: Amplification of reference gene primers provided the estimated nucleated cell counts. The repertoire was sequenced with immunoSEQ multiplex PCR; TCRdb's copy has only in-frame clones and lacks some. The V and J calls and clone size were taken over from that table, and D and trimming were inferred from the DNA. The table records about 260,000 clones, approximately 80% of them present only once. Sequenced sample: peripheral blood. This chain links TRBV6-5 with TRBJ1-2; D is perhaps TRBD1 (5 bases). The receptor was isolated from a woman older than 75 with acute or convalescent COVID-19. CDR3 in amino acids: CASNKGNRAYGYTF. As DNA, the CDR3 is TGTGCCAGCAACAAGGGGAACAGAGCCTATGGCTACACCTTC.